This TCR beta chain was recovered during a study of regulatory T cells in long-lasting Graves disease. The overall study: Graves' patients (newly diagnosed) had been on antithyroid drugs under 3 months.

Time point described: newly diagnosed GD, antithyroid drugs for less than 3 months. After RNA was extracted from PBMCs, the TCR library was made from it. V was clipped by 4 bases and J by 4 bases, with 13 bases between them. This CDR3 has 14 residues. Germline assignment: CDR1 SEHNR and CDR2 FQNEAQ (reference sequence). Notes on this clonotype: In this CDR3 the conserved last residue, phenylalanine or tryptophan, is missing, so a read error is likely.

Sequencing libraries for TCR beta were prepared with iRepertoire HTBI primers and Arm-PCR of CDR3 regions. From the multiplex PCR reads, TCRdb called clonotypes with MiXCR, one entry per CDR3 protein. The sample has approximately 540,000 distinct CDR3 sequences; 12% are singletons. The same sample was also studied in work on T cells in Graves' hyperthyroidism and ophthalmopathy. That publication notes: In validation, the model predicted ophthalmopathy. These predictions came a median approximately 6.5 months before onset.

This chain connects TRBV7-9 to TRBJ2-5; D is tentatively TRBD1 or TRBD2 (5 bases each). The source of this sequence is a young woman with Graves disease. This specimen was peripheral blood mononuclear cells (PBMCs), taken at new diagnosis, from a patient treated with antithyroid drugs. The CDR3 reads CASSSQTRGETQYI. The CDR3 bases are TGTGCCAGCAGCTCCCAAACGAGGGGAGAGACCCAGTACATC.